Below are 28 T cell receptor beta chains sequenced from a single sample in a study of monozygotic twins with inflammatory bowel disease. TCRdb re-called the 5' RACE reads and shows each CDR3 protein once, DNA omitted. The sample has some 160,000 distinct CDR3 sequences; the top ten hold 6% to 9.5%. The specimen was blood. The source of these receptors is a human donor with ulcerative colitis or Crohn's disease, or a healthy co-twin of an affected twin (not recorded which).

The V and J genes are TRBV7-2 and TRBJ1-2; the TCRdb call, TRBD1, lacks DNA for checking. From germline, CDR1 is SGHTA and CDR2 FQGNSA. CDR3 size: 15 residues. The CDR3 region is CASSLRTGGPVGYTF. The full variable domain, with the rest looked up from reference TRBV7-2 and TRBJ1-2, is GAGVSQSPSNKVTEKGKDVELRCDPISGHTALYWYRQSLGQGLEFLIYFQGNSAPDKSGLPSDRFSAERTGGSVSTLTIQRTQQEDSAVYLCASSLRTGGPVGYTFGSGTRLTVV.

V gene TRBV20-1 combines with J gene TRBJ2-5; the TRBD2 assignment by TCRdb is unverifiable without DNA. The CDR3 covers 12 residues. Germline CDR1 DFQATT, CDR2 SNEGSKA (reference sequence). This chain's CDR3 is CSANGGRETQYF.

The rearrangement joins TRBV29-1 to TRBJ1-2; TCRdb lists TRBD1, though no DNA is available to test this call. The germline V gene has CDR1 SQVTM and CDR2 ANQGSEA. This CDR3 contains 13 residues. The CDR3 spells CSVETGSIDGYTF.

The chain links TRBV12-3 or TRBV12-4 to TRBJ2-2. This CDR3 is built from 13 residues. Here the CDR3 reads CASRSGNTGELFF.

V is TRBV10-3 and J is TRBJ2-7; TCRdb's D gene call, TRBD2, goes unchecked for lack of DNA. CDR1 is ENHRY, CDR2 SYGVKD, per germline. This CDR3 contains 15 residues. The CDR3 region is CAISAKTSGTYEQYF.

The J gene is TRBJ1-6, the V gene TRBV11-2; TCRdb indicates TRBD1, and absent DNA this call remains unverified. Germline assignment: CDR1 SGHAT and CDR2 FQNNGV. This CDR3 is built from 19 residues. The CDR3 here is CASSRTGPLTTLWGSPLHF. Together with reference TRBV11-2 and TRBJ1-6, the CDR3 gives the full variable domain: EAGVAQSPRYKIIEKRQSVAFWCNPISGHATLYWYQQILGQGPKLLIQFQNNGVVDDSQLPKDRFSAERLKGVDSTLKIQPAKLEDSAVYLCASSRTGPLTTLWGSPLHFGNGTRLTVT.

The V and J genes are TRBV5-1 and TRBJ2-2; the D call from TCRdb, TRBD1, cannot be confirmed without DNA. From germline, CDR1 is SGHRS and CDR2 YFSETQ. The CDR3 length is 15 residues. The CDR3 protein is CASSWGQSFIGELFF.

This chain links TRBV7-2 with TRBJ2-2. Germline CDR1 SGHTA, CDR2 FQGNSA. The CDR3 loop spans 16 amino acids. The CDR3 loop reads CASSLITLFNTGELFF.

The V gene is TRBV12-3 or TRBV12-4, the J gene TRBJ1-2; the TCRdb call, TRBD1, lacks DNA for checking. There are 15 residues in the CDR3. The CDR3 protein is CASRRWGRRSYGYTF.

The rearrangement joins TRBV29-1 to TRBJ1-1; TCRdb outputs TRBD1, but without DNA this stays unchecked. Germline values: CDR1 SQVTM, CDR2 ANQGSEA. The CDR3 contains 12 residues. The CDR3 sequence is CSAWDLNTEAFF.

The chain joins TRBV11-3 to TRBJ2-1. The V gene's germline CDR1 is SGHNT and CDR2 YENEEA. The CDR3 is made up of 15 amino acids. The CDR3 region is CASSLMAGTNNEQFF.

The chain's CDR3 is CSARAEGIRIVEQYF. The rearrangement joins TRBV20-1 to TRBJ2-7; TCRdb outputs TRBD2, but without DNA this stays unchecked. Germline V lookup: CDR1 DFQATT, CDR2 SNEGSKA (reference sequence). This CDR3 has 15 residues.

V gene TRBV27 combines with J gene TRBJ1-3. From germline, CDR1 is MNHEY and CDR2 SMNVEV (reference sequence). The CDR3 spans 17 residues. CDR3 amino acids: CASSLLGPIDSGNTIYF.

The CDR3 sequence is CASSSSSTSQPQHF. The J gene is TRBJ1-5, the V gene TRBV12-3 or TRBV12-4. The length of the CDR3 is 14 residues.

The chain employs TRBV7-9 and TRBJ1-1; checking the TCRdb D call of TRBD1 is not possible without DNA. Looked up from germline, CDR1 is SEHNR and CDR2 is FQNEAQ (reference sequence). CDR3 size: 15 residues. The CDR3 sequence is CASSLGQGAFTEAFF.

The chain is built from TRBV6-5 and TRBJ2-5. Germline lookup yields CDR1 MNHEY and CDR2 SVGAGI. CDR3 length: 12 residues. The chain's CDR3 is CASRDVRETQYF.

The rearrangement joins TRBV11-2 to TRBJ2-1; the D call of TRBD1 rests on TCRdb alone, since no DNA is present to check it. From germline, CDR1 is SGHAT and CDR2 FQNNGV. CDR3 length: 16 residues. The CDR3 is CASRPLRGDHYNEQFF. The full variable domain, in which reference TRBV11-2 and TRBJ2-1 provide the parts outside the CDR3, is EAGVAQSPRYKIIEKRQSVAFWCNPISGHATLYWYQQILGQGPKLLIQFQNNGVVDDSQLPKDRFSAERLKGVDSTLKIQPAKLEDSAVYLCASRPLRGDHYNEQFFGPGTRLTVL.

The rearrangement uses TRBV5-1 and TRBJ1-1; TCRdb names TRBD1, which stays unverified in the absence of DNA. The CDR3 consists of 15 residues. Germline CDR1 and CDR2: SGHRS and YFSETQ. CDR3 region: CASSLAGTVNTEAFF.

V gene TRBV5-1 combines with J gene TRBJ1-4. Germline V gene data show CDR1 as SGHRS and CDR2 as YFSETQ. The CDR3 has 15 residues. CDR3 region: CASSLQPAANEKLFF.

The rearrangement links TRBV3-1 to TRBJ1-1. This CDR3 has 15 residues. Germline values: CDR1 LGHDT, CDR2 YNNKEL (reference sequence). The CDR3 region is CASSQDVHPNTEAFF.

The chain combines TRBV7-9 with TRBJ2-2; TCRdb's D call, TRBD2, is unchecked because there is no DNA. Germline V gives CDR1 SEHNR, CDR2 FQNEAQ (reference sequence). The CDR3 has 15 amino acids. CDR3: CASSPSGLNTGELFF.

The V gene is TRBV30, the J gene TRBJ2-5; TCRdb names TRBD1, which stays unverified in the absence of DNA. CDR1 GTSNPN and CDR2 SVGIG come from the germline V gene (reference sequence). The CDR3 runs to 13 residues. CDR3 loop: CAWSRTAKETQYF.

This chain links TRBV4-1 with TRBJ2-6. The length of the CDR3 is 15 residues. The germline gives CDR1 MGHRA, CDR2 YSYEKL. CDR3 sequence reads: CASSFRRSGANVLTF.

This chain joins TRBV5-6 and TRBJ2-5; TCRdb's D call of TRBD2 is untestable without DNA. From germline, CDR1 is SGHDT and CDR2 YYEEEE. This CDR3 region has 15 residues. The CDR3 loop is CASSLAGSGEETQYF. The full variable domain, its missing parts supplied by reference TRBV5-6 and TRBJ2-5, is DAGVTQSPTHLIKTRGQQVTLRCSPKSGHDTVSWYQQALGQGPQFIFQYYEEEERQRGNFPDRFSGHQFPNYSSELNVNALLLGDSALYLCASSLAGSGEETQYFGPGTRLLVL.

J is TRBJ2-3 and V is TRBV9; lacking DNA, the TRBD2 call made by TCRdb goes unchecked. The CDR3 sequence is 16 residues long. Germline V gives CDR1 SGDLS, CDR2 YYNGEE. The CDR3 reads CASSARLAMGTDTQYF.

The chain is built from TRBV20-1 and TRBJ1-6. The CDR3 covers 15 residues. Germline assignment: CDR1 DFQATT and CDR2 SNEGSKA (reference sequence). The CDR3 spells CSAWTGSSYNSPLHF.

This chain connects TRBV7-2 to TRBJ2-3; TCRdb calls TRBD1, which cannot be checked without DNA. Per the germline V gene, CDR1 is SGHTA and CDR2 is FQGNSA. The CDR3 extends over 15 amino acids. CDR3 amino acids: CASSWSTPGRVTQYF. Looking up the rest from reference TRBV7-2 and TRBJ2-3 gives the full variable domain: GAGVSQSPSNKVTEKGKDVELRCDPISGHTALYWYRQSLGQGLEFLIYFQGNSAPDKSGLPSDRFSAERTGGSVSTLTIQRTQQEDSAVYLCASSWSTPGRVTQYFGPGTRLTVL.

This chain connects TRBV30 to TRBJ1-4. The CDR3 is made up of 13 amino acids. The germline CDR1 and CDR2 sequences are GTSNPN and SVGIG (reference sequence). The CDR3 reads CAWAGHSGEKLFF.